This TCR beta chain was sequenced in a study of blood T cell repertoires in COVID-19. Study summary: Researchers got acute and convalescent COVID-19 samples from the United States, Italy and Spain. T cells, B-cell-depleted T cells, or PBMCs provided the cDNA or gDNA that served as material.

Methods used by the authors: Amplification from reference gene primers served as the basis for estimated nucleated cell counts. This table comes from immunoSEQ multiplex PCR, and its TCRdb copy is limited to in-frame clones, with some not included. V, J and clone size derive from that table, while D and trimming were established from the DNA sequence. The table shows nearly 300,000 clones, with about 88% occurring only once. In Seattle, patients joined the study during active infection and were tracked longitudinally. This receptor was obtained from a human donor with COVID-19, enrolled during active disease. The donor label of this sample is uncertain. Material for sequencing was peripheral blood.

CDR3 in amino acids: CASSIGGFINEQFF. CDR3 DNA sequence: TGTGCCAGTAGTATAGGAGGGTTCATTAATGAGCAGTTCTTC. This rearrangement joins TRBV19 to TRBJ2-1, with a possible D match to TRBD2 (5 bases). The V end lost 1 base, the J end lost 7 bases, and 11 bases lay between the germline ends. The CDR3 runs 14 residues. CDR1 is LNHDA and CDR2 is SQIVND in the germline V gene (reference sequence).